Here is one T cell receptor beta chain with its context. What it binds is not known. This record belongs to a study of cytomegalovirus exposure and HLA in healthy donors. Study-wide results and limits: Among TCR beta chains, those listed as cytomegalovirus-associated numbered about 160. Donors belonging to an Asian-associated ancestry cluster reportedly showed fewer N-insertions in productive TCRs than the approximately 670-donor mean, according to what a later analysis found.

Use of 60 Vbeta and 13 Jbeta primers characterized the PCR. The method was immunoSEQ multiplex PCR; TCRdb's version includes in-frame clones alone and lacks a portion of them. Here the sample spans approximately 170,000 clones, 60% to 80% being singletons. The sequenced material came from PBMCs. The sequence was collected from a middle-aged man in good health and CMV-seronegative.

The CDR3 here is CASSRRQGSGTEAFF. The CDR3 nucleotides read TGTGCCAGCAGCAGAAGACAGGGGAGCGGTACTGAAGCTTTCTTT. The chain combines TRBV5-8 with TRBJ1-1, with TRBD1 matching over 8 bases. Germline-derived CDR1 and CDR2 are SGHTS and YDEGEE. The junction had 10 bases not matched to a gene; V was cut back by 4 bases and J by 5 bases. The length of the CDR3 is 15 residues.